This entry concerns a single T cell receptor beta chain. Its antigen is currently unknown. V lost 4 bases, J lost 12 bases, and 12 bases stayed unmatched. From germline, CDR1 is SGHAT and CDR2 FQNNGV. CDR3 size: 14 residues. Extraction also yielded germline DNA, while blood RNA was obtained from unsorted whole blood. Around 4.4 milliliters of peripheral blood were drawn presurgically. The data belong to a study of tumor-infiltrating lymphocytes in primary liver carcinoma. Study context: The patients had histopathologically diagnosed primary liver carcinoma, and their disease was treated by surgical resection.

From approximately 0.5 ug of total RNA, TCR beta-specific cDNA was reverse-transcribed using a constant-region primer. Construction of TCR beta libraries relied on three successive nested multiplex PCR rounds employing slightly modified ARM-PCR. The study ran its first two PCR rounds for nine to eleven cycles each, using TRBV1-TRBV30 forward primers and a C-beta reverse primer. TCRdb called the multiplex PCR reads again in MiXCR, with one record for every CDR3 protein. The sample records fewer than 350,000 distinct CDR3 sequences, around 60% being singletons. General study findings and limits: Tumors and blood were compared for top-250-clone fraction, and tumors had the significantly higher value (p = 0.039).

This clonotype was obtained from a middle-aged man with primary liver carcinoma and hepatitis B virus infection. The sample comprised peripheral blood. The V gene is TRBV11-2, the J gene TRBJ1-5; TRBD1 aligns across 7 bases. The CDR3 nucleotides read TGTGCCAGCAGCTCAAGACAGGGTGCAGTGCTCCAGCATTTT. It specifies CASSSRQGAVLQHF.